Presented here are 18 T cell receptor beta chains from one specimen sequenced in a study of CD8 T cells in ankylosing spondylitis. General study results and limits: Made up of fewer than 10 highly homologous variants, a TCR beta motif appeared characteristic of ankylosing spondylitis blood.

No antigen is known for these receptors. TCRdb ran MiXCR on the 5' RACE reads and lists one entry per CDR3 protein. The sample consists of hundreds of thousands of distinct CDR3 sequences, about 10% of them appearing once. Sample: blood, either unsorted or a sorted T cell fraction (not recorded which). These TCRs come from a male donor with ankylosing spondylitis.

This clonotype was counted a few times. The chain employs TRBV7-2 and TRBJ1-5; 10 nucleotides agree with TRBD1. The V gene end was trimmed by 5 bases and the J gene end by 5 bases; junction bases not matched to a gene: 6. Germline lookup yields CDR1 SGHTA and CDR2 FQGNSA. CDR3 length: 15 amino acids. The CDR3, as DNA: TGTGCCAGCAGCCCGGGACAGGGGATGGATCAGCCCCAGCATTTT. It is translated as CASSPGQGMDQPQHF.

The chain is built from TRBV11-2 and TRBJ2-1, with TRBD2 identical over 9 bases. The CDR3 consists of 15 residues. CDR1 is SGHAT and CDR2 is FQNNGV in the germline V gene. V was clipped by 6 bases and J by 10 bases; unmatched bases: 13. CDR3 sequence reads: CASRTLGLAGREQFF. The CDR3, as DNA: TGTGCCAGCAGGACTTTGGGGCTAGCGGGACGGGAGCAGTTCTTC.

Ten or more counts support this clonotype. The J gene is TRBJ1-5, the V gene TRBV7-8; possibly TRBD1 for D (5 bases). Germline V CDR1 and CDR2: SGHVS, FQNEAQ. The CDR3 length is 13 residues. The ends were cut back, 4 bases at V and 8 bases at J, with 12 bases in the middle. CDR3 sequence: CASSSTAVEPQHF. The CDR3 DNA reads TGTGCCAGCAGCTCGACAGCGGTGGAGCCCCAGCATTTT.

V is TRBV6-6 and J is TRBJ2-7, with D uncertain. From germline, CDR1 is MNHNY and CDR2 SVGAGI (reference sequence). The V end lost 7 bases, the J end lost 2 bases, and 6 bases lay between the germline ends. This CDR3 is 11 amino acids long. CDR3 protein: CASMKPYEQYF. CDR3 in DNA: TGTGCCAGCATGAAACCCTACGAGCAGTACTTC.

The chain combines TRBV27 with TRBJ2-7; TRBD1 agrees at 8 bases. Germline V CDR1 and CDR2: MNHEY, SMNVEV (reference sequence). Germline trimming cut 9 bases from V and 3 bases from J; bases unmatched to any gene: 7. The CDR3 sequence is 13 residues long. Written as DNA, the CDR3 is TGTGCCAGTCGCCAGGGGGCAAACTACGAGCAGTACTTC. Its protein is CASRQGANYEQYF.

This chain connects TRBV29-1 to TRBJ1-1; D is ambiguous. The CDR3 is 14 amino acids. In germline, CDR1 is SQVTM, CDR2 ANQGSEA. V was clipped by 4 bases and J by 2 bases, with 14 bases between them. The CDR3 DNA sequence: TGCAGCGTTGTGTCGTTAGCAAGAAACACTGAAGCTTTCTTT. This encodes CSVVSLARNTEAFF.

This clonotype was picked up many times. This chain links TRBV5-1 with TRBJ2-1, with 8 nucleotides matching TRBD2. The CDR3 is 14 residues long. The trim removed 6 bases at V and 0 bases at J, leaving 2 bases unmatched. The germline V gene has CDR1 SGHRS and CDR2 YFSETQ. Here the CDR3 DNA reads TGCGCCAGCAAAGCGGGAGACTCCTACAATGAGCAGTTCTTC. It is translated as CASKAGDSYNEQFF.

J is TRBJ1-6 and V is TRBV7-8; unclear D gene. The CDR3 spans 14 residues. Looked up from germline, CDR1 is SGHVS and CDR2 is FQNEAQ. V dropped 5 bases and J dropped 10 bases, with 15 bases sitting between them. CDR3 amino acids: CASSADWVESPLHF. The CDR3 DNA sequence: TGTGCCAGCAGCGCAGACTGGGTGGAATCACCCCTCCACTTT.

The chain's CDR3 is CASGPRGLHNEQFF. In DNA form, the CDR3 reads TGTGCCAGCGGACCCAGGGGGCTCCACAATGAGCAGTTCTTC. This chain joins TRBV6-2 or TRBV6-3 and TRBJ2-1, with TRBD1 matching 8 bases. V was clipped by 8 bases and J by 5 bases; unmatched bases: 8. The germline CDR1 and CDR2 sequences are MNHEY and SVGEGT. The CDR3 spans 14 residues.

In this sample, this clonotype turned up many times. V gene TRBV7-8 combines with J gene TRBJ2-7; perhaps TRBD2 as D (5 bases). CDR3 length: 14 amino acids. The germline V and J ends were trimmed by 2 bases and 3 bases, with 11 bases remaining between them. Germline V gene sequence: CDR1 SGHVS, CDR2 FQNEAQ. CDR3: CASSLRAGSYEQYF. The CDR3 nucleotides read TGTGCCAGCAGCTTAAGGGCGGGCAGCTACGAGCAGTACTTC.

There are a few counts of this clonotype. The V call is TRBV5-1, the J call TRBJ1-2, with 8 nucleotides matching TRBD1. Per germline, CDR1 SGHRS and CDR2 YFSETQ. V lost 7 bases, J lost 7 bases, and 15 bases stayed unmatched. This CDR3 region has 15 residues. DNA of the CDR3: TGCGCCAGCGGAGGACAGGGAATTGGTTCTCGTGGCTACACCTTC. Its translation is CASGGQGIGSRGYTF.

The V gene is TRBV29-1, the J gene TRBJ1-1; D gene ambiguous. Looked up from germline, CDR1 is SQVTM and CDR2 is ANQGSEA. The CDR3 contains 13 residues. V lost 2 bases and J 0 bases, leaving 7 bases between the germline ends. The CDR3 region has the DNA TGCAGCGTTGAACTGCAGCTGAACACTGAAGCTTTCTTT. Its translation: CSVELQLNTEAFF.

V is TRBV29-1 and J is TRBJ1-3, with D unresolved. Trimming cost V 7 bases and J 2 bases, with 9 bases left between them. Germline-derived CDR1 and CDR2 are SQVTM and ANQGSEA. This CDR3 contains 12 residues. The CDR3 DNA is TGCAGCGCCGCGGGCACTGGAAACACCATATATTTT. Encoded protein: CSAAGTGNTIYF.

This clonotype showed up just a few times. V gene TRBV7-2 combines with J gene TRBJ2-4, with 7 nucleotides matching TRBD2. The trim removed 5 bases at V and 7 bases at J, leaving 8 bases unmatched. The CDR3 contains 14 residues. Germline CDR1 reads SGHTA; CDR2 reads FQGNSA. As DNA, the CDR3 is TGTGCCAGCAGCCCCCGGACTAGTAACAACATTCAGTACTTC. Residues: CASSPRTSNNIQYF.

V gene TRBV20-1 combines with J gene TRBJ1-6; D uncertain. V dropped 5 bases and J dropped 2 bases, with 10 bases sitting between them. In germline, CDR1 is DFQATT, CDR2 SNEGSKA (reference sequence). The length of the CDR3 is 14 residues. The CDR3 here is CSAYGWTYNSPLHF. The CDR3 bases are TGCAGTGCTTACGGTTGGACCTATAATTCACCCCTCCACTTT.

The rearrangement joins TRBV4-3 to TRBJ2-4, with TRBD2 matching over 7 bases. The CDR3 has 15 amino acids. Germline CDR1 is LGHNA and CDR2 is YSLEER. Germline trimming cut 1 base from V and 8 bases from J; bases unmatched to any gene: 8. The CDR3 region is CASSQGSAGRDIQYF. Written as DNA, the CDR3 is TGCGCCAGCAGCCAAGGGAGCGCTGGGAGGGACATTCAGTACTTC.

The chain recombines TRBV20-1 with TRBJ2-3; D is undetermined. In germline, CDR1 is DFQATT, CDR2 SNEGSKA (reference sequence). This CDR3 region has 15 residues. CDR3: CRAVPSGVRTDTQYF. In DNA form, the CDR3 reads TGCAGGGCAGTCCCCTCAGGTGTTAGAACAGATACGCAGTATTTT.

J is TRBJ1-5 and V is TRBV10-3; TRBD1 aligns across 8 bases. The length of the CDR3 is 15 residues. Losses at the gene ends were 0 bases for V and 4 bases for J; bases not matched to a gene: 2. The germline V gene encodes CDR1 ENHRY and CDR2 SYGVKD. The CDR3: CAISESTGENQPQHF. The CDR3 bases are TGTGCCATCAGTGAGTCGACAGGGGAAAATCAGCCCCAGCATTTT.